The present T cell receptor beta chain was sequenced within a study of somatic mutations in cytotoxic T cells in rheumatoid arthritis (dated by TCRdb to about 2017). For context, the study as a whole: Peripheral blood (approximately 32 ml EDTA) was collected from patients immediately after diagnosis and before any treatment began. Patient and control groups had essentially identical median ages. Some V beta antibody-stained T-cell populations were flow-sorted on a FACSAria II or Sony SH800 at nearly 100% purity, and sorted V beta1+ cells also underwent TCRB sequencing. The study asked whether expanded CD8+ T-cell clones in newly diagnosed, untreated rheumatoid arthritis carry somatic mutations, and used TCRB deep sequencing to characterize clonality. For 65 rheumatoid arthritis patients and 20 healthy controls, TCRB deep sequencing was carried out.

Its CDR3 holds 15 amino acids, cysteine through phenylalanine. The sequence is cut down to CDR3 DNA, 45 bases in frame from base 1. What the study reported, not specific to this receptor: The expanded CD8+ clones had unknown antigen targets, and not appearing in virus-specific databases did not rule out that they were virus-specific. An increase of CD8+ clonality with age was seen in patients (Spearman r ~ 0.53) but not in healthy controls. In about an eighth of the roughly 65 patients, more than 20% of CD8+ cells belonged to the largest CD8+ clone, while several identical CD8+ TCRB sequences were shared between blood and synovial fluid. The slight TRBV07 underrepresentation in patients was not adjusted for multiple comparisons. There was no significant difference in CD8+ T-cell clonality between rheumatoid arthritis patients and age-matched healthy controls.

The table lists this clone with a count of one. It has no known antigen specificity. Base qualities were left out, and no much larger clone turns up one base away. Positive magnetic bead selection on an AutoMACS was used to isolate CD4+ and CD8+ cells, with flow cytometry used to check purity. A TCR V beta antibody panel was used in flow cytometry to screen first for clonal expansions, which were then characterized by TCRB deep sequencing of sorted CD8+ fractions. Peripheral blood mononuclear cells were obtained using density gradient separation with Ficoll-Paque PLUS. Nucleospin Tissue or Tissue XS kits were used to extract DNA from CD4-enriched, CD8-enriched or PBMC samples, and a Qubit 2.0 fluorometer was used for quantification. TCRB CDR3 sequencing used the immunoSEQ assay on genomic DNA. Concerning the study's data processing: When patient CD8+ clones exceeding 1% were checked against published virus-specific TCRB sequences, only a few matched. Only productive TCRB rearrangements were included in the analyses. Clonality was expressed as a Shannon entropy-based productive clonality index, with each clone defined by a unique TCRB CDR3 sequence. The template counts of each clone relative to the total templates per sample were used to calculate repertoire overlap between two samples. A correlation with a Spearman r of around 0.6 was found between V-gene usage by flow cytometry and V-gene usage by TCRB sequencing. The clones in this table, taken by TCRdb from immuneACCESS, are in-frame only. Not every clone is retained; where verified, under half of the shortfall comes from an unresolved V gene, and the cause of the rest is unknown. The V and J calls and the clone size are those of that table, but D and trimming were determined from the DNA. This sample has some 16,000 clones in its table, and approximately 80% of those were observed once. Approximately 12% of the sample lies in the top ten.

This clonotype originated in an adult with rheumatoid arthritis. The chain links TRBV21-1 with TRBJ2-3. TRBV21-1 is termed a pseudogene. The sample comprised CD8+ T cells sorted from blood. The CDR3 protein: CASSKVGISTDTQYF. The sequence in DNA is TGTGCCAGCAGCAAAGTAGGGATTAGCACAGATACGCAGTATTTT.